Listed below are T cell receptor beta chains from one sample, sequenced in a study of blood T cells in healthy people across ages. TCRdb recomputed calls from the 5' RACE reads with MiXCR, one row per CDR3 protein. Altogether hundreds of thousands of distinct CDR3 sequences are present, about 30% being singletons, with the ten largest covering about a sixth. The sample was blood. The source of these receptors is a woman aged 80 or over in good health. Each CDR3 is given with its conserved first and last residue. The D gene is left open where the match is weak. Clone size is stated in some rows and not others, as once, few, many or a class when expanded.

size,J,D,V,CDR3,DNA
few,TRBJ2-3,-,TRBV5-1,CASSLSGVWDTQYF,TGCGCCAGCAGCTTGTCGGGGGTGTGGGATACGCAGTATTTT
many,TRBJ2-3,-,TRBV12-3/TRBV12-4,CASSWPSTDTQYF,TGTGCCAGCAGCTGGCCCTCCACAGATACGCAGTATTTT
-,TRBJ2-7,-,TRBV20-1,CSARSQRAASYEQYF,TGCAGTGCTAGAAGTCAGCGGGCCGCTTCCTACGAGCAGTACTTC
many,TRBJ2-1,-,TRBV9,CASSVPGTPYNEQFF,TGTGCCAGCAGCGTCCCCGGGACACCATACAATGAGCAGTTCTTC
many,TRBJ2-5,TRBD1,TRBV7-9,CASSTGGGETQYF,TGTGCCAGCAGTACAGGGGGCGGAGAGACCCAGTACTTC
-,TRBJ2-3,TRBD1,TRBV12-3/TRBV12-4,CASRGTVRADTQYF,TGTGCCAGCAGAGGGACAGTGAGAGCAGATACGCAATATTTT
many,TRBJ1-1,-,TRBV21-1,CASSKDRVVEAFF,TGTGCCAGCAGCAAGGACAGGGTAGTTGAAGCTTTCTTT
many,TRBJ2-7,TRBD1,TRBV20-1,CSARRTGTGGLVQYF,TGCAGTGCTAGACGGACCGGGACAGGGGGATTGGTGCAGTACTTC
-,TRBJ1-6,-,TRBV3-1,CASSLRAGALHF,TGTGCCAGCAGCCTCAGGGCCGGGGCCCTCCACTTT
once,TRBJ1-1,-,TRBV20-1,CSARTNGGHQNTEAFF,TGCAGTGCTAGGACAAATGGGGGACACCAGAACACTGAAGCTTTCTTT
many,TRBJ1-2,TRBD1,TRBV5-1,CASSLGQGMGRYTF,TGCGCCAGCAGCTTGGGACAGGGGATGGGACGCTACACCTTC
many,TRBJ2-1,TRBD2,TRBV20-1,CSAFVYGGSSYNEQFF,TGCAGTGCCTTCGTTTACGGGGGGAGCTCCTACAATGAGCAGTTCTTC
many,TRBJ2-7,-,TRBV2,CASSEVSSAYEQYF,TGTGCCAGCAGTGAAGTTAGCAGCGCCTACGAGCAGTACTTC
many,TRBJ2-1,TRBD1,TRBV11-2,CASSSFVTGVNEQFF,TGTGCCAGCAGCTCCTTCGTGACAGGGGTCAATGAGCAGTTCTTC
many,TRBJ2-3,TRBD2,TRBV2,CASRVRLAGEDTQYF,TGTGCCAGCAGAGTAAGGCTAGCGGGGGAAGATACGCAGTATTTT
many,TRBJ2-5,TRBD1,TRBV7-9,CASSADQGAGETQYF,TGTGCCAGCAGCGCAGATCAGGGGGCGGGTGAGACCCAGTACTTC
many,TRBJ2-7,-,TRBV15,CATSRDSGNYYEQYF,TGTGCCACCAGCAGAGATTCAGGGAACTATTACGAGCAGTACTTC
many,TRBJ2-7,-,TRBV20-1,CSATTSFSTYEQYF,TGCAGTGCCACTACTAGCTTCTCTACCTACGAGCAGTACTTC
-,TRBJ2-2,-,TRBV20-1,CSDRAAGTGELFF,TGCAGTGACCGTGCGGCGGGCACCGGGGAGCTGTTTTTT
-,TRBJ1-1,-,TRBV7-3,CASSLERQGTEAFF,TGTGCCAGCAGCTTAGAGAGGCAGGGGACTGAAGCTTTCTTT
-,TRBJ1-1,-,TRBV2,CASSERTSGMGTTEAFF,TGTGCCAGCAGTGAAAGGACATCGGGGATGGGGACCACTGAAGCTTTCTTT
many,TRBJ2-7,TRBD1,TRBV5-8,CASSLGQGKQYF,TGTGCCAGCAGCTTGGGACAGGGGAAGCAGTACTTC
-,TRBJ1-6,-,TRBV4-3,CASSPEGGLPISPLHF,TGCGCCAGCAGCCCTGAGGGGGGACTCCCTATATCACCCCTCCACTTT
many,TRBJ2-3,-,TRBV7-6,CASSLVRSVTDTQYF,TGTGCCAGCAGCTTAGTTAGGTCGGTCACAGATACGCAGTATTTT
-,TRBJ2-7,TRBD1,TRBV20-1,CSGQDGYEQYF,TGCAGCGGACAGGACGGCTACGAGCAGTACTTC
-,TRBJ2-6,-,TRBV29-1,CSVEDQPLGQTFSGANVLTF,TGCAGCGTTGAAGATCAACCCCTCGGACAAACTTTCTCTGGGGCTAACGTCCTGACTTTC
many,TRBJ2-7,-,TRBV20-1,CSALGGSYEQYF,TGCAGTGCCCTCGGGGGCTCCTACGAGCAGTACTTC
many,TRBJ2-3,-,TRBV4-2,CASSQGNRVSDTQYF,TGTGCCAGCAGCCAAGGAAACAGGGTTTCAGATACGCAGTATTTT
many,TRBJ2-7,-,TRBV9,CASSVGGWDEQYF,TGTGCCAGCAGCGTCGGGGGATGGGACGAGCAGTACTTC
many,TRBJ2-3,-,TRBV18,CASSPTGPRTDTQYF,TGTGCCAGCTCACCTACCGGACCCCGCACAGATACGCAGTATTTT
many,TRBJ2-1,-,TRBV5-1,CASSRGGASSYNEQFF,TGCGCCAGCTCCCGCGGCGGGGCCAGCTCCTACAATGAGCAGTTCTTC
-,TRBJ2-3,TRBD2,TRBV5-5,CASSPPGLAGDTQYF,TGTGCCAGCAGCCCACCTGGGCTAGCGGGAGATACGCAGTATTTT
many,TRBJ2-7,-,TRBV5-4,CASTPDGYSYEQYF,TGTGCCAGCACACCGGACGGATACTCCTACGAGCAGTACTTC
many,TRBJ2-1,TRBD2,TRBV20-1,CSARYSGGAYNEQFF,TGCAGTGCTAGGTATAGCGGGGGGGCCTACAATGAGCAGTTCTTC
-,TRBJ1-4,-,TRBV7-2,CASSSGTRSEKLFF,TGTGCCAGCAGCTCCGGGACTAGGAGTGAAAAACTGTTTTTT
-,TRBJ2-3,TRBD2,TRBV28,CASSPGTSGASTDTQYF,TGTGCCAGCAGTCCCGGGACTAGCGGGGCCAGCACAGATACGCAGTATTTT
-,TRBJ2-3,-,TRBV6-1,CTSSEAQERLTDTQYF,TGTACCAGCAGTGAAGCGCAGGAGAGACTCACAGATACGCAGTATTTT
once,TRBJ2-7,-,TRBV20-1,CSAREGAESGEQYF,TGCAGTGCTAGAGAGGGGGCCGAGTCCGGCGAGCAGTACTTC
-,TRBJ2-5,-,TRBV3-1,CASTQRASPSVQYF,TGTGCCAGCACCCAGAGGGCTAGCCCGTCGGTGCAGTACTTC
-,TRBJ1-5,-,TRBV7-2,CASSLGSGENQPQHF,TGTGCCAGCAGCTTAGGGTCAGGGGAGAATCAGCCCCAGCATTTT
-,TRBJ2-2,TRBD1,TRBV6-6,CASSRTGEDTGELFF,TGTGCCAGCAGCCGTACAGGGGAAGACACCGGGGAGCTGTTTTTT
many,TRBJ1-2,-,TRBV20-1,CSAQTQGLGHYGYTF,TGCAGTGCTCAAACCCAGGGGCTGGGGCACTATGGCTACACCTTC
-,TRBJ1-5,-,TRBV30,CAWSPKGRGLNSNQPQHF,TGTGCCTGGAGTCCTAAGGGTAGGGGGTTGAATAGCAATCAGCCCCAGCATTTT
-,TRBJ2-5,-,TRBV9,CARSVGGRETQYF,TGTGCCAGAAGCGTAGGCGGTCGGGAGACCCAGTACTTC
-,TRBJ2-3,TRBD2,TRBV29-1,CSAYRLAGLTDTQYF,TGCAGCGCATACCGACTAGCGGGGCTCACAGATACGCAGTATTTT
few,TRBJ1-1,-,TRBV12-3/TRBV12-4,CASSLYGGATEAFF,TGTGCCAGCAGTTTATATGGGGGCGCCACTGAAGCTTTCTTT
-,TRBJ2-1,TRBD2,TRBV20-1,CSALPGLALDARGNEQFF,TGCAGTGCTCTCCCGGGACTAGCCTTGGACGCCCGGGGAAATGAGCAGTTCTTC
-,TRBJ1-1,-,TRBV7-9,CASSTQGNLNTEAFF,TGTGCCAGCAGTACGCAGGGGAACTTGAACACTGAAGCTTTCTTT
-,TRBJ1-5,-,TRBV20-1,CSARRGALHQPQHF,TGCAGTGCCCGGCGGGGGGCCCTACACCAGCCCCAGCATTTT
-,TRBJ2-6,TRBD2,TRBV28,CASTRGGVGANVLTF,TGTGCCAGCACCCGGGGGGGGGTCGGGGCCAACGTCCTGACTTTC
once,TRBJ2-3,-,TRBV19,CASSITPSRDTQYF,TGTGCCAGTAGTATAACCCCCAGCAGAGATACGCAGTATTTT
-,TRBJ2-7,-,TRBV6-1,CASTHLLGVNYEQYF,TGTGCCAGCACTCACTTACTGGGGGTGAACTACGAGCAGTACTTC
-,TRBJ2-5,-,TRBV7-2,CASSLAGLINEQYF,TGTGCCAGCAGCTTAGCTGGACTAATCAATGAGCAGTACTTC
few,TRBJ2-7,-,TRBV5-1,CASSHTDGYYEQYF,TGCGCCAGCAGCCATACAGACGGTTACTACGAGCAGTACTTC
few,TRBJ1-1,TRBD1,TRBV12-3/TRBV12-4,CASSRGDSPGAFF,TGTGCCAGCAGCCGCGGGGACAGCCCCGGGGCTTTCTTT
many,TRBJ2-7,-,TRBV12-3/TRBV12-4,CASRRDHSSYEQYF,TGTGCCAGCCGACGGGACCACAGCTCCTACGAGCAGTACTTC
-,TRBJ2-3,-,TRBV5-1,CASSGRDTRIDTQYF,TGCGCCAGCAGCGGCCGGGACACTCGAATTGATACGCAGTATTTT
-,TRBJ1-3,TRBD1,TRBV6-2/TRBV6-3,CASSDRGISGNTIYF,TGTGCCAGCAGCGACAGGGGAATCTCTGGAAACACCATATATTTT